One sample yielded the 20 T cell receptor beta chains listed below, sequenced in a study of blood T cells in healthy people across ages. A sample-barcoded 5' primer and a J-beta primer mix were used in a second PCR of roughly 6 to 11 cycles. Each CDR3 protein gets one entry after TCRdb re-called the 5' RACE reads with MiXCR. Of roughly 1,500,000 distinct CDR3 sequences in the sample, approximately 42% were seen once. The sequenced material came from blood. The source of these receptors is a woman aged 18-29 years in good health.

V is TRBV12-3 or TRBV12-4 and J is TRBJ1-1; maybe TRBD1 (5 bases). The CDR3 consists of 13 residues. With 10 bases removed from V and 1 base from J, the gap between germline ends came to 13 bases. Written as DNA, the CDR3 is TGTGCCACCGCCGGGGGTTCGAACACTGAAGCTTTCTTT. This encodes CATAGGSNTEAFF.

This clonotype was detected only a few times. This chain links TRBV4-1 with TRBJ2-5, with D possibly being TRBD1 or TRBD2 (5 bases each). Looked up from germline, CDR1 is MGHRA and CDR2 is YSYEKL. There are 15 residues in the CDR3. V gave up 1 base and J gave up 2 bases, with 11 bases separating them. The CDR3 DNA is TGCGCCAGCAGCCAAGTCGGGACGGTACAAGAGACCCAGTACTTC. This codes for CASSQVGTVQETQYF.

The rearrangement joins TRBV5-5 to TRBJ1-5, with a weak D call TRBD1 (5 bases). The CDR3 runs to 18 residues. Trimming pared 2 bases from V and 2 bases from J, leaving 20 bases between. Per germline, CDR1 SGHKS and CDR2 YYEKEE (reference sequence). The CDR3 here is CASSFGVASGTGNQPQHF. For the CDR3, the DNA is TGTGCCAGCAGCTTTGGGGTTGCCAGCGGGACGGGCAATCAGCCCCAGCATTTT.

The V call is TRBV29-1, the J call TRBJ2-5; D gene unclear. Per germline, CDR1 SQVTM and CDR2 ANQGSEA. The CDR3 contains 14 residues. V was clipped by 4 bases and J by 11 bases, with 23 bases between them. CDR3 DNA sequence: TGCAGCGTTGCACTCCCTGAAACTTGGGTAGAGCAGTACTTC. Residues: CSVALPETWVEQYF.

This chain uses TRBV7-2 with TRBJ2-7, with TRBD2 matching 12 bases. The junction had 6 bases not matched to a gene; V was cut back by 6 bases and J by 3 bases. The germline V gene encodes CDR1 SGHTA and CDR2 FQGNSA. The CDR3 consists of 15 residues. CDR3 DNA sequence: TGTGCCAGCAGTCCCTGGACTAGCGGGGACTACGAGCAGTACTTC. Its protein product is CASSPWTSGDYEQYF.

The chain employs TRBV2 and TRBJ2-3; 10 nucleotides align to TRBD2. After removal of 8 bases from V and 0 bases from J, the junction contained 5 bases not matched to a gene. CDR3 length equals 15 residues. The germline V gene encodes CDR1 SNHLY and CDR2 FYNNEI. The CDR3 loop reads CASLSGRYSTDTQYF. In DNA form, the CDR3 reads TGTGCCAGCCTTAGCGGGAGGTATAGCACAGATACGCAGTATTTT.

This clonotype showed up just a few times. CDR3 nucleotides: TGTGCCAGCAGCCCTGGACAGTTTCAGCCCCAGCATTTT. It specifies CASSPGQFQPQHF. This rearrangement joins TRBV11-2 to TRBJ1-5; perhaps TRBD1 as D (6 bases). Germline V CDR1 and CDR2: SGHAT, FQNNGV. The CDR3 is 13 amino acids. V was cut by 5 bases and J by 6 bases, with 11 bases left in between.

The chain joins TRBV18 to TRBJ2-5, with D possibly matching TRBD2 (7 bases). The DNA end is a closer match to TRBJ2-7, so the J assignment may be wrong. Germline V gene lookup returns CDR1 KGHSH and CDR2 LQKENI. There are 16 residues in the CDR3. The CDR3 DNA reads TGTGCCAGCTCACCTGGCGGGCTTGCGGGGGCCGGCGAGCAGTACTTC. Its protein product is CASSPGGLAGAGEQYF.

This clonotype was seen only a few times. V gene TRBV18 combines with J gene TRBJ1-6, with D unresolved. The germline gives CDR1 KGHSH, CDR2 LQKENI. The CDR3 is made up of 15 amino acids. V shed 1 base and J shed 0 bases, with 4 bases lying between them. This chain's CDR3 is CASSPLGSYNSPLHF. CDR3 DNA sequence: TGTGCCAGCTCACCACTCGGCTCCTATAATTCACCCCTCCACTTT.

The chain combines TRBV12-5 with TRBJ2-5; the D gene is possibly TRBD1 (5 bases). From germline, CDR1 is LGHNT and CDR2 FRNRAP. V gave up 0 bases and J gave up 11 bases, with 16 bases separating them. This CDR3 spans 14 amino acids. The DNA for the CDR3 is TGTGCTAGTGGTTTGGTACGGACATACAATGAGCAGTACTTC. Amino acid sequence: CASGLVRTYNEQYF.

The chain links TRBV18 to TRBJ2-1; 7 bases match TRBD2. Germline lookup yields CDR1 KGHSH and CDR2 LQKENI. V lost 4 bases, J lost 6 bases, and 3 bases stayed unmatched. This CDR3 contains 13 residues. The CDR3 reads CASSLTSVNEQFF. CDR3 bases: TGTGCCAGCTCACTTACTAGCGTCAATGAGCAGTTCTTC. The whole variable domain, remainder taken from reference TRBV18 and TRBJ2-1, is NAGVMQNPRHLVRRRGQEARLRCSPMKGHSHVYWYRQLPEEGLKFMVYLQKENIIDESGMPKERFSAEFPKEGPSILRIQQVVRGDSAAYFCASSLTSVNEQFFGPGTRLTVL.

The V call is TRBV7-9, the J call TRBJ2-4; D is possibly TRBD2 (6 bases). The end of the DNA fits TRBJ2-7 better, so the J call may be wrong. The germline CDR1 and CDR2 sequences are SEHNR and FQNEAQ (reference sequence). CDR3 length: 14 residues. The CDR3 DNA sequence: TGTGCCAGCAGCCCCGTGGGACTGAACTACGAGCAGTACTTC. Protein product: CASSPVGLNYEQYF.

About this clonotype itself: One end of the junction fails to match germline, which may point to a read error. This chain joins TRBV11-2 and TRBJ2-5; D is ambiguous. The DNA end favors TRBJ2-7, so the J call may be wrong. The CDR3 is made up of 12 amino acids. The germline V gene encodes CDR1 SGHAT and CDR2 FQNNGV. The CDR3 DNA sequence: TGTGCCGGCAGCTTAATGTGGGACGAGCAGTACTTC. It specifies CAGSLMWDEQYF.

In its sample, this clonotype was seen a few times. V gene TRBV4-1 combines with J gene TRBJ1-1; 7 bases line up with TRBD1. Trimming at V came to 0 bases and at J to 1 base, leaving 5 bases not matched to a gene. CDR3 length: 16 amino acids. CDR1 is MGHRA and CDR2 is YSYEKL in the germline V gene. The CDR3 loop reads CASSQEWTGPNTEAFF. CDR3 nucleotide sequence: TGCGCCAGCAGCCAAGAGTGGACAGGCCCGAACACTGAAGCTTTCTTT.

In its sample, this clonotype was seen a few times. The chain carries TRBV5-5 and TRBJ2-7; D gene unclear. The CDR3 runs 13 residues. V gave up 3 bases and J gave up 3 bases, with 10 bases separating them. Per germline, CDR1 SGHKS and CDR2 YYEKEE (reference sequence). The CDR3 reads CASSSEASYEQYF. Written as DNA, the CDR3 is TGTGCCAGCAGCTCAGAAGCCAGCTACGAGCAGTACTTC. The full variable domain, completed using reference TRBV5-5 and TRBJ2-7, is DAGVTQSPTHLIKTRGQQVTLRCSPISGHKSVSWYQQVLGQGPQFIFQYYEKEERGRGNFPDRFSARQFPNYSSELNVNALLLGDSALYLCASSSEASYEQYFGPGTRLTVT.

The rearrangement links TRBV14 to TRBJ2-5, with D perhaps TRBD1 (6 bases). There are 15 residues in the CDR3. V was pared by 7 bases and J by 4 bases, with 19 bases between. Germline CDR1 SGHDN, CDR2 FVKESK. The CDR3 DNA sequence: TGTGCCAGCATCACAATGCAGGGGTCCCGAGAGACCCAGTACTTC. This translates into CASITMQGSRETQYF.

V gene TRBV3-1 combines with J gene TRBJ1-1, with D perhaps matching TRBD1 (6 bases). The CDR3 loop spans 15 amino acids. In germline, CDR1 is LGHDT, CDR2 YNNKEL (reference sequence). V was clipped by 3 bases and J by 0 bases, with 11 bases between them. The CDR3 region has the DNA TGTGCCAGCAGCCACGTGACAGGCCTGAACACTGAAGCTTTCTTT. Encoded protein: CASSHVTGLNTEAFF.

V is TRBV28 and J is TRBJ2-1; 7 nucleotides match TRBD2. Unmatched junction bases numbered 11, after V lost 3 bases and J lost 3 bases. Germline V gene sequence: CDR1 MDHEN, CDR2 SYDVKM. This CDR3 is built from 17 residues. This CDR3 is CASSLRFGRELYNEQFF. CDR3 in DNA: TGTGCCAGCAGTTTGAGGTTTGGGAGGGAGCTCTACAATGAGCAGTTCTTC.

The chain links TRBV6-2 or TRBV6-3 to TRBJ2-1; D call uncertain. The CDR3 covers 13 residues. Trimming cost V 10 bases and J 10 bases, with 20 bases left between them. From germline, CDR1 is MNHEY and CDR2 SVGEGT. The CDR3 coding sequence is TGTGCCACCCATCGACGGAGCACCTACGAGCAGTTCTTC. It specifies CATHRRSTYEQFF.

This sequence joins TRBV30 and TRBJ1-1; D remains ambiguous. CDR1 and CDR2 from the germline V gene are GTSNPN and SVGIG (reference sequence). The CDR3 contains 13 residues. V lost 3 bases to trimming and J lost 4 bases, with 12 bases between them. The CDR3 DNA follows: TGTGCCTGGAGGCTCGGGGAGACCACTGAAGCTTTCTTT. Translated: CAWRLGETTEAFF.